Listed below are T cell receptor beta chains from one sample, sequenced in a study of blood T cells in healthy people across ages. MiXCR, run by TCRdb on the 5' RACE reads, gives a single entry per CDR3 protein. The data contain around 870,000 distinct CDR3 sequences, around 30% of them singletons. The sequencing input was blood. The receptors stem from an elderly woman in good health. Each CDR3 is given with its conserved first and last residue. Each record gives: clone size, D gene, V gene, J gene, CDR3 protein, CDR3 DNA. The D gene is left open where the match is weak. Size tells how often a clone was seen (once, few, many) or the class of an expanded clone, and some rows leave it out.

clone size: many; D gene: -; V gene: TRBV29-1; J gene: TRBJ1-2; CDR3 protein: CSVVGAQGGGYTF; CDR3 DNA: TGCAGCGTTGTTGGGGCTCAGGGTGGTGGCTACACCTTC
clone size: few; D gene: -; V gene: TRBV7-9; J gene: TRBJ1-1; CDR3 protein: CASSSMGNTEAFF; CDR3 DNA: TGTGCCAGCAGTTCCATGGGGAACACTGAAGCTTTCTTT
clone size: -; D gene: -; V gene: TRBV14; J gene: TRBJ2-7; CDR3 protein: CASRTAGSYEQYF; CDR3 DNA: TGTGCCAGCAGGACTGCGGGGTCGTACGAGCAGTACTTC
clone size: -; D gene: -; V gene: TRBV29-1; J gene: TRBJ2-5; CDR3 protein: CSVEDSVETQYF; CDR3 DNA: TGCAGCGTTGAAGATTCCGTGGAGACCCAGTACTTC
clone size: -; D gene: TRBD1; V gene: TRBV18; J gene: TRBJ1-1; CDR3 protein: CASSKTGERTEAFF; CDR3 DNA: TGTGCCAGCTCAAAAACAGGGGAGAGGACTGAAGCTTTCTTT
clone size: many; D gene: TRBD1; V gene: TRBV15; J gene: TRBJ2-7; CDR3 protein: CATSRYPGDRGRSSYEQYF; CDR3 DNA: TGTGCCACCAGCAGATACCCGGGAGACAGGGGGAGGTCTTCCTACGAGCAGTACTTC
clone size: once; D gene: -; V gene: TRBV6-2/TRBV6-3; J gene: TRBJ2-1; CDR3 protein: CASREDTAEQFF; CDR3 DNA: TGTGCCAGCAGGGAAGACACGGCTGAGCAGTTCTTC
clone size: many; D gene: -; V gene: TRBV7-2; J gene: TRBJ1-6; CDR3 protein: CASSLVSRFGSPLHF; CDR3 DNA: TGTGCCAGCAGCTTAGTTTCTAGGTTCGGATCACCCCTCCACTTT
clone size: many; D gene: -; V gene: TRBV7-2; J gene: TRBJ2-3; CDR3 protein: CASSLGGSRGDTQYF; CDR3 DNA: TGTGCCAGCAGCTTAGGGGGGTCGCGGGGAGATACGCAGTATTTT
clone size: many; D gene: -; V gene: TRBV29-1; J gene: TRBJ1-2; CDR3 protein: CSVAAVGPHGYTF; CDR3 DNA: TGCAGCGTTGCGGCCGTGGGGCCCCATGGCTACACCTTC
clone size: -; D gene: -; V gene: TRBV2; J gene: TRBJ1-5; CDR3 protein: CASSEAARGNQPQHF; CDR3 DNA: TGTGCCAGCAGTGAAGCGGCAAGGGGCAATCAGCCCCAGCATTTT
clone size: many; D gene: -; V gene: TRBV4-3; J gene: TRBJ2-7; CDR3 protein: CASSRELRQGIEQYF; CDR3 DNA: TGCGCCAGCAGCCGCGAACTAAGACAAGGTATCGAGCAGTACTTC
clone size: many; D gene: -; V gene: TRBV29-1; J gene: TRBJ1-6; CDR3 protein: CSVGQATAPLHF; CDR3 DNA: TGCAGCGTTGGTCAGGCTACAGCACCCCTCCACTTT
clone size: many; D gene: TRBD2; V gene: TRBV7-2; J gene: TRBJ2-1; CDR3 protein: CASSSPGLAGGSSYNEQFF; CDR3 DNA: TGTGCCAGCAGCTCTCCGGGACTAGCGGGGGGTTCCTCCTACAATGAGCAGTTCTTC
clone size: -; D gene: -; V gene: TRBV20-1; J gene: TRBJ1-5; CDR3 protein: CSVSRGPSNQPQHF; CDR3 DNA: TGCAGTGTTAGCAGGGGACCTAGCAATCAGCCCCAGCATTTT
clone size: many; D gene: -; V gene: TRBV20-1; J gene: TRBJ2-7; CDR3 protein: CSARGAGYEQYF; CDR3 DNA: TGCAGTGCTAGAGGGGCAGGGTACGAGCAGTACTTC
clone size: few; D gene: -; V gene: TRBV12-3/TRBV12-4; J gene: TRBJ1-1; CDR3 protein: CASSFTRGVGNPEAFF; CDR3 DNA: TGTGCCAGCAGTTTTACGCGGGGGGTCGGCAACCCTGAAGCTTTCTTT
clone size: -; D gene: -; V gene: TRBV6-5; J gene: TRBJ1-6; CDR3 protein: CASSRGTKGSSPLHF; CDR3 DNA: TGTGCCAGCAGCCGCGGGACAAAAGGAAGTTCACCCCTCCACTTT
clone size: many; D gene: -; V gene: TRBV18; J gene: TRBJ2-7; CDR3 protein: CASSRAGTNYEQYF; CDR3 DNA: TGTGCCAGCTCACGAGCCGGGACAAACTACGAGCAGTACTTC
clone size: many; D gene: -; V gene: TRBV20-1; J gene: TRBJ2-3; CDR3 protein: CSARDGGRTDTQYF; CDR3 DNA: TGCAGTGCTAGAGATGGCGGACGCACAGATACGCAGTATTTT
clone size: few; D gene: -; V gene: TRBV6-4; J gene: TRBJ2-1; CDR3 protein: CASSDQYYNEQFF; CDR3 DNA: TGTGCCAGCAGTGATCAATACTACAATGAGCAGTTCTTC
clone size: -; D gene: -; V gene: TRBV6-6; J gene: TRBJ1-5; CDR3 protein: CASSYGAGNQPQHF; CDR3 DNA: TGTGCCAGCAGTTACGGGGCAGGCAATCAGCCCCAGCATTTT
clone size: many; D gene: TRBD1; V gene: TRBV20-1; J gene: TRBJ2-5; CDR3 protein: CSARGSGGRDQETQYF; CDR3 DNA: TGCAGTGCTAGAGGATCAGGGGGTCGGGACCAAGAGACCCAGTACTTC
clone size: -; D gene: TRBD1; V gene: TRBV20-1; J gene: TRBJ1-2; CDR3 protein: CSAHSEDRGVSYGYTF; CDR3 DNA: TGCAGTGCTCATTCCGAAGACAGGGGAGTTTCCTATGGCTACACCTTC
clone size: -; D gene: -; V gene: TRBV12-3/TRBV12-4; J gene: TRBJ1-2; CDR3 protein: CASSSGVMGGYTF; CDR3 DNA: TGTGCCAGCAGTTCCGGTGTTATGGGAGGCTACACCTTC
clone size: many; D gene: TRBD1; V gene: TRBV20-1; J gene: TRBJ1-1; CDR3 protein: CSARRGGTGGTEAFF; CDR3 DNA: TGCAGTGCTAGACGCGGAGGGACAGGCGGGACTGAAGCTTTCTTT
clone size: -; D gene: -; V gene: TRBV7-2; J gene: TRBJ2-3; CDR3 protein: CASRLSGTTTDTQYF; CDR3 DNA: TGTGCCAGCAGATTGAGCGGCACTACCACAGATACGCAGTATTTT
clone size: -; D gene: TRBD2; V gene: TRBV10-2; J gene: TRBJ2-5; CDR3 protein: CASRLAGMGETQYF; CDR3 DNA: TGCGCCAGCAGATTAGCGGGTATGGGGGAGACCCAGTACTTC
clone size: -; D gene: TRBD1; V gene: TRBV5-1; J gene: TRBJ1-1; CDR3 protein: CASSDQQGRVEAFF; CDR3 DNA: TGCGCCAGCAGCGATCAACAGGGGAGGGTTGAAGCTTTCTTT
clone size: few; D gene: TRBD1; V gene: TRBV7-8; J gene: TRBJ1-2; CDR3 protein: CASSLGPGQGQRGYGYTF; CDR3 DNA: TGTGCCAGCAGCTTAGGCCCGGGACAGGGCCAAAGGGGCTATGGCTACACCTTC
clone size: -; D gene: -; V gene: TRBV5-4; J gene: TRBJ1-1; CDR3 protein: CASSANKGGGTEAFF; CDR3 DNA: TGTGCCAGCAGCGCAAACAAGGGGGGTGGCACTGAAGCTTTCTTT
clone size: -; D gene: TRBD1; V gene: TRBV6-2/TRBV6-3; J gene: TRBJ2-3; CDR3 protein: CASSDRTGAPDTQYF; CDR3 DNA: TGTGCCAGCAGTGACAGGACAGGGGCCCCGGATACGCAGTATTTT
clone size: many; D gene: TRBD1; V gene: TRBV11-2; J gene: TRBJ2-1; CDR3 protein: CASSLGQLGQAQQFF; CDR3 DNA: TGTGCCAGCAGCTTAGGTCAACTGGGACAGGCGCAGCAGTTCTTC
clone size: few; D gene: -; V gene: TRBV20-1; J gene: TRBJ1-5; CDR3 protein: CSARDAGSSNQPQHF; CDR3 DNA: TGCAGTGCTAGAGATGCAGGATCATCCAATCAGCCCCAGCATTTT
clone size: -; D gene: TRBD2; V gene: TRBV20-1; J gene: TRBJ2-5; CDR3 protein: CSASGTSGRAAAQYF; CDR3 DNA: TGCAGTGCCTCCGGGACTAGCGGGAGGGCCGCGGCCCAGTACTTC
clone size: -; D gene: -; V gene: TRBV6-6; J gene: TRBJ1-1; CDR3 protein: CASSFTPGSAPFEAFF; CDR3 DNA: TGTGCCAGCAGCTTTACACCCGGGTCAGCTCCCTTTGAAGCTTTCTTT
clone size: few; D gene: -; V gene: TRBV3-1; J gene: TRBJ1-2; CDR3 protein: CASSQDRGDYGYTF; CDR3 DNA: TGTGCCAGCAGCCAAGACAGGGGTGACTATGGCTACACCTTC
clone size: many; D gene: -; V gene: TRBV7-8; J gene: TRBJ2-1; CDR3 protein: CASNPAPGRDNEQFF; CDR3 DNA: TGTGCCAGCAACCCAGCCCCCGGGAGAGACAATGAGCAGTTCTTC
clone size: many; D gene: -; V gene: TRBV9; J gene: TRBJ2-7; CDR3 protein: CASSVGSGSSYEQYF; CDR3 DNA: TGTGCCAGCAGCGTAGGATCGGGGAGCTCCTACGAGCAGTACTTC
clone size: -; D gene: -; V gene: TRBV24-1; J gene: TRBJ2-3; CDR3 protein: CATSVPRGASTDTQYF; CDR3 DNA: TGTGCCACCAGTGTCCCCCGAGGGGCGAGCACAGATACGCAGTATTTT
clone size: -; D gene: -; V gene: TRBV2; J gene: TRBJ1-1; CDR3 protein: CASSGLGGSTEAFF; CDR3 DNA: TGTGCCAGCAGTGGACTCGGGGGGAGCACTGAAGCTTTCTTT
clone size: -; D gene: TRBD2; V gene: TRBV7-6; J gene: TRBJ2-1; CDR3 protein: CASSYPSGGASNEQFF; CDR3 DNA: TGTGCCAGCAGCTACCCTAGCGGGGGGGCTTCCAATGAGCAGTTCTTC
clone size: -; D gene: -; V gene: TRBV30; J gene: TRBJ2-5; CDR3 protein: CAWSVGPRGPSAQYF; CDR3 DNA: TGTGCCTGGAGTGTAGGACCCAGGGGTCCCTCGGCCCAGTACTTC